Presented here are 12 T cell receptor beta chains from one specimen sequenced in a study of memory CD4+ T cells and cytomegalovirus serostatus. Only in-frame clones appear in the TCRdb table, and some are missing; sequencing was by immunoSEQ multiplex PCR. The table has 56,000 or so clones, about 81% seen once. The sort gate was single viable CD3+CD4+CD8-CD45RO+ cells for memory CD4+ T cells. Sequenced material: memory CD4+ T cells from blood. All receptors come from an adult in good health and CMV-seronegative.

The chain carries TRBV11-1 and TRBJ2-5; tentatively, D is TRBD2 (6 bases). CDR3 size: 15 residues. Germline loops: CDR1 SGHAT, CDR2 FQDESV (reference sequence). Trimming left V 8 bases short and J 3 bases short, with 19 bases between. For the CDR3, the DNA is TGTGCCAGCTGTCCGTGGGGGGAGACAGAAGAGACCCAGTACTTC. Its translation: CASCPWGETEETQYF.

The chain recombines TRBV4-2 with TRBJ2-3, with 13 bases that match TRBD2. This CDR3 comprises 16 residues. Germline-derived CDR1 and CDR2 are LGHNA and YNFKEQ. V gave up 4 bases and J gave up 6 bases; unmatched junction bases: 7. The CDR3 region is CASSPGLAGARDTQYF. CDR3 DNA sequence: TGTGCCAGCAGCCCAGGACTAGCGGGGGCCCGCGATACGCAGTATTTT.

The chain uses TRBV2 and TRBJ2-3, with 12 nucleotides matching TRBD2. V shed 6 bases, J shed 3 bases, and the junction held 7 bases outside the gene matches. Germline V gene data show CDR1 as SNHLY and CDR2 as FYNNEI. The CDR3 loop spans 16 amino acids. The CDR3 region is CASRSASGGGTDTQYF. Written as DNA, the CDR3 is TGTGCCAGCAGGTCGGCTAGCGGGGGGGGGACAGATACGCAGTATTTT.

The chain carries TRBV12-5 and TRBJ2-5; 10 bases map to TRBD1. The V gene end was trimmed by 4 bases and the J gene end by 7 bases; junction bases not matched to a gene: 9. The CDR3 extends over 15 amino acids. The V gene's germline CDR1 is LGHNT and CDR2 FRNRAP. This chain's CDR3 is CASGSSGTGVGTQYF. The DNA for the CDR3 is TGTGCTAGTGGTTCTTCCGGGACAGGGGTAGGGACCCAGTACTTC.

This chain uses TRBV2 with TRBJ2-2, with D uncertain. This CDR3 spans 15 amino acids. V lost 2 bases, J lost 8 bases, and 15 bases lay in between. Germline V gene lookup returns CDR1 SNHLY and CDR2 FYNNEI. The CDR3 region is CASSESNSPLGELFF. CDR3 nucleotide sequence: TGTGCCAGCAGTGAAAGTAACAGCCCTTTGGGGGAGCTGTTTTTT. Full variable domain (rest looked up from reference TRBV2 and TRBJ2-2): EPEVTQTPSHQVTQMGQEVILRCVPISNHLYFYWYRQILGQKVEFLVSFYNNEISEKSEIFDDQFSVERPDGSNFTLKIRSTKLEDSAMYFCASSESNSPLGELFFGEGSRLTVL.

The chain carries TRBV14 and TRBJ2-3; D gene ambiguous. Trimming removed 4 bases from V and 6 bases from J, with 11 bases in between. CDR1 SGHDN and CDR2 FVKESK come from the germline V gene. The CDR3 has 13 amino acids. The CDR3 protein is CASSPRGRDTQYF. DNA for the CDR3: TGTGCCAGCAGCCCCCGCGGTAGGGATACGCAGTATTTT.

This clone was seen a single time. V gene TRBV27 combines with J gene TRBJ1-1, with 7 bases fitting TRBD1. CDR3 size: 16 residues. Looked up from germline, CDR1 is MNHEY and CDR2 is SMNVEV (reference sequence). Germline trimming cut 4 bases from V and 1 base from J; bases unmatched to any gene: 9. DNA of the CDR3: TGTGCCAGCAGTTCAAAGGGACAGAGAAGGAACACTGAAGCTTTCTTT. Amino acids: CASSSKGQRRNTEAFF.

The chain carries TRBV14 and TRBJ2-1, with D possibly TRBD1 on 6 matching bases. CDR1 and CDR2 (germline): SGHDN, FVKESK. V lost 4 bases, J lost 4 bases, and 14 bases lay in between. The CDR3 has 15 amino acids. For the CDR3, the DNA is TGTGCCAGCAGCCCCCCGGGACAACGTTACAATGAGCAGTTCTTC. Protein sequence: CASSPPGQRYNEQFF. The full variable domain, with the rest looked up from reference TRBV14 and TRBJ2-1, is EAGVTQFPSHSVIEKGQTVTLRCDPISGHDNLYWYRRVMGKEIKFLLHFVKESKQDESGMPNNRFLAERTGGTYSTLKVQPAELEDSGVYFCASSPPGQRYNEQFFGPGTRLTVL.

The CDR3 nucleotides are TGTGCCAGCAGTAGCGGGGGGGCAGGTGAGCAGTTCTTC. It translates to CASSSGGAGEQFF. V and J are TRBV28 and TRBJ2-1, with 10 nucleotides matching TRBD2. This CDR3 region has 13 residues. The V gene end was trimmed by 5 bases and the J gene end by 9 bases; junction bases not matched to a gene: 4. The germline gives CDR1 MDHEN, CDR2 SYDVKM.

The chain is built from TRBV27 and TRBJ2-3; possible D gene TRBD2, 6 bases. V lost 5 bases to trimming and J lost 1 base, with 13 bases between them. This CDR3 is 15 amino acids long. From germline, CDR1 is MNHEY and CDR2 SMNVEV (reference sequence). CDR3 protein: CASSGGRRGTDTQYF. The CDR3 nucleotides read TGTGCCAGCAGTGGGGGTAGGAGGGGCACAGATACGCAGTATTTT.

The CDR3 nucleotides are TGTGCCATTGGGGGCCTGGTATACGAGCAGTACTTC. Translated: CAIGGLVYEQYF. The chain recombines TRBV10-3 with TRBJ2-7; possible D gene TRBD1, 6 bases. Trimming took 9 bases from V and 4 from J, leaving 13 bases between them. The germline CDR1 and CDR2 sequences are ENHRY and SYGVKD. CDR3 length equals 12 residues.

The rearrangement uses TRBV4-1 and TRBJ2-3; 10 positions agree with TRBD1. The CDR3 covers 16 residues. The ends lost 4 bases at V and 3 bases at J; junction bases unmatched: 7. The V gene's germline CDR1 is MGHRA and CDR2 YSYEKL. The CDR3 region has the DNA TGCGCCAGCAGCCCAGGACAGGGGGAAAGGACAGATACGCAGTATTTT. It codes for CASSPGQGERTDTQYF.